Shown below are 12 T cell receptor beta chains from a single sample sequenced in a study of cytomegalovirus exposure and HLA in healthy donors. Primers included in the PCR were 60 Vbeta and 13 Jbeta primers. Generated by immunoSEQ multiplex PCR, the TCRdb table keeps only in-frame clones and is missing some. The sample contains some 140,000 clones, around 79% of which appear only once. Sequences were obtained from PBMCs. The receptor set was obtained from a man aged 18 to 30 in good health and CMV-seronegative.

Of note for this clone: This sample includes further DNA sequences coding for the same CDR3. The J gene is TRBJ1-6, the V gene TRBV5-1, with 9 bases lining up with TRBD1. The V and J ends lost 1 base and 7 bases, in that order; junction bases with no gene match: 3. This CDR3 has 15 amino acids. CDR1 is SGHRS, CDR2 YFSETQ, per germline. In DNA form, the CDR3 reads TGCGCCAGCAGCTTGCGGGACAGGGAAAATTCACCCCTCCACTTT. This gives the protein CASSLRDRENSPLHF. Using reference TRBV5-1 and TRBJ1-6 for the parts outside the CDR3, the full variable domain is KAGVTQTPRYLIKTRGQQVTLSCSPISGHRSVSWYQQTPGQGLQFLFEYFSETQRNKGNFPGRFSGRQFSNSRSEMNVSTLELGDSALYLCASSLRDRENSPLHFGNGTRLTVT.

The chain couples TRBV6-5 to TRBJ2-7, with TRBD1 matching over 7 bases. The V gene end was trimmed by 5 bases and the J gene end by 1 base; junction bases not matched to a gene: 8. The germline gives CDR1 MNHEY, CDR2 SVGAGI. This CDR3 region has 15 residues. CDR3 sequence: CASSTGEWTSYEQYF. CDR3 nucleotide sequence: TGTGCCAGCAGTACAGGGGAGTGGACGTCCTACGAGCAGTACTTC.

The rearrangement joins TRBV6-4 to TRBJ1-5, with 7 nucleotides matching TRBD1. The CDR3 spans 20 residues. The V gene's germline CDR1 is MRHNA and CDR2 SNTAGT. V dropped 6 bases and J dropped 0; count of bases not matched to a gene: 20. CDR3 amino acids: CASSDRPGQFDFYSNQPQHF. As DNA, the CDR3 is TGTGCCAGCAGCGACAGGCCGGGACAGTTTGACTTCTATAGCAATCAGCCCCAGCATTTT.

This rearrangement joins TRBV10-1 to TRBJ2-7; possible D gene TRBD1, 5 bases. This CDR3 comprises 14 residues. V lost 8 bases and J lost 3, with 17 bases in between. The germline gives CDR1 WNHNN, CDR2 SYGVQD (reference sequence). The DNA for the CDR3 is TGCGCCAGCCAATTCATCAGGGTTAGCTACGAGCAGTACGTC. Translated, it gives CASQFIRVSYEQYV.

The gene calls are TRBV18 and TRBJ2-1; 10 bases are a match to TRBD1. V was clipped by 3 bases and J by 8 bases; unmatched bases: 7. Looked up from germline, CDR1 is KGHSH and CDR2 is LQKENI. The CDR3 runs 15 residues. CDR3 in amino acids: CASSPNRDRGHEQFF. The CDR3 bases are TGTGCCAGCTCACCCAACCGGGACAGGGGCCATGAGCAGTTCTTC.

CDR3 in amino acids: CASSLRGPGTDTQYF. CDR3 in DNA: TGTGCCAGCAGTTTAAGGGGCCCAGGGACAGATACGCAGTATTTT. V is TRBV28 and J is TRBJ2-3; TRBD1 is a possible D gene (5 bases). Germline V gene data show CDR1 as MDHEN and CDR2 as SYDVKM. The V end was cut by 2 bases, the J end by 3 bases, with 12 bases between. The CDR3 length is 15 residues.

This sequence joins TRBV6-5 and TRBJ1-1; D is unclear. Germline V gene lookup returns CDR1 MNHEY and CDR2 SVGAGI. V lost 6 bases to trimming and J lost 4 bases, with 6 bases between them. The CDR3 totals 11 residues. The CDR3 DNA is TGTGCCAGCAGGAGATCCACTGAAGCTTTCTTT. Translated, it gives CASRRSTEAFF.

This clone has only a few counts. This chain uses TRBV2 with TRBJ2-7; TRBD1 might be the D (6 bases). The CDR3 is 14 residues long. Germline values: CDR1 SNHLY, CDR2 FYNNEI. V lost 7 bases and J lost 0, with 13 bases in between. This CDR3 is CASIGDTASYEQYF. CDR3 bases: TGTGCCAGCATCGGGGACACCGCCTCCTACGAGCAGTACTTC.

This clone was observed a handful of times. The chain couples TRBV7-9 to TRBJ2-5; TRBD1 aligns across 7 bases. CDR1 SEHNR and CDR2 FQNEAQ come from the germline V gene (reference sequence). This CDR3 has 17 residues. V shed 0 bases and J 7 bases; nucleotides not matched to a gene: 14. As DNA, the CDR3 is TGTGCCAGCAGCTTAGCGAGGACAGGAAGTAGTCTGGGGACCCAGTACTTC. Protein sequence: CASSLARTGSSLGTQYF.

This clone was picked up one time. The chain links TRBV6-1 to TRBJ1-4; 8 bases agree with TRBD1. This CDR3 has 14 residues. Looked up from germline, CDR1 is MNHNS and CDR2 is SASEGT. After removal of 6 bases from V and 1 base from J, the junction contained 1 base not matched to a gene. The CDR3 nucleotides are TGTGCCAGCAGGGACAGGGTAACTAATGAAAAACTGTTTTTT. Encoded protein: CASRDRVTNEKLFF.

This clone appeared once. Here the CDR3 DNA reads TGTGCCAGCGAAAGGCGGGACAGGGAGAACACTGAAGCTTTCTTT. It codes for CASERRDRENTEAFF. J is TRBJ1-1 and V is TRBV6-5, with 9 bases identical to TRBD1. This CDR3 has 15 residues. CDR1 is MNHEY and CDR2 is SVGAGI in the germline V gene. The junction had 8 bases not matched to a gene; V was cut back by 8 bases and J by 1 base.

The V and J genes are TRBV6-4 and TRBJ2-6; 9 positions agree with TRBD1. V gave up 7 bases and J gave up 0 bases; unmatched junction bases: 7. From germline, CDR1 is MRHNA and CDR2 SNTAGT. The CDR3 is 17 residues long. The CDR3 nucleotides read TGTGCCAGCACCTGGACAGGGGAAGTCTCTGGGGCCAACGTCCTGACTTTC. It is translated as CASTWTGEVSGANVLTF.